These 17 T cell receptor beta chains originate from one sample sequenced in a study of control samples from healthy donors and cancer patients (dated by TCRdb to the early 2020s). The library was made by the immunoSEQ multiplex PCR assay. Entries here come from immuneACCESS through TCRdb and include only in-frame sequences with V and J called. Some clones fail to appear in such tables; in the studies checked, an unresolved V gene covers under half of the shortfall, and the cause of the remainder is unknown. The sample contains over 85,000 clones, roughly 83% of them found a single time. Clones ranked in the top ten supply around 35% of the sample. Input material: PBMCs. The origin of the receptors is a man between 70 and 80 years old with lung cancer.

V gene TRBV21-1 combines with J gene TRBJ1-1. TRBV21-1 counts as a pseudogene. CDR3 length: 14 residues. In DNA, the CDR3 is TGTGCCAGCAGCAAGGAGCCGGGGAACACTGAAGCTTTCTTT. Translated: CASSKEPGNTEAFF.

The chain uses TRBV7-3 and TRBJ2-3, with 10 bases lining up with TRBD2. From germline, CDR1 is SGHTA and CDR2 FQGTGA. CDR3 length: 17 amino acids. V trimming: 4 bases; J trimming: 4 bases; junction bases outside the gene matches: 11. CDR3: CASSSGPLAGVADTQYF. DNA of the CDR3: TGTGCCAGCAGCTCTGGCCCCCTAGCGGGGGTTGCAGATACGCAGTATTTT. The variable domain in full, completed from reference TRBV7-3 and TRBJ2-3, reads GAGVSQTPSNKVTEKGKYVELRCDPISGHTALYWYRQSLGQGPEFLIYFQGTGAADDSGLPNDRFFAVRPEGSVSTLKIQRTERGDSAVYLCASSSGPLAGVADTQYFGPGTRLTVL.

The rearrangement uses TRBV27 and TRBJ2-7; D gene unclear. The CDR3 is made up of 15 amino acids. Germline V gene lookup returns CDR1 MNHEY and CDR2 SMNVEV (reference sequence). CDR3 loop: CASSRVRVQSGEQYF. DNA of the CDR3: TGTGCATCCTCCCGAGTCCGGGTCCAGTCTGGCGAGCAGTACTTC.

V gene TRBV6-1 combines with J gene TRBJ1-6; TRBD1 aligns across 7 bases. The CDR3 has 16 amino acids. With V trimmed by 4 bases and J by 4 bases, 7 bases remained unmatched. Germline CDR1 is MNHNS and CDR2 is SASEGT. CDR3 sequence (DNA): TGTGCCAGCAGTGTCGGACAGGCACTTTATAATTCACCCCTCCACTTT. It codes for CASSVGQALYNSPLHF.

This clone was counted between two and nine times. This chain connects TRBV29-1 to TRBJ1-4, with D unclear. The germline CDR1 and CDR2 sequences are SQVTM and ANQGSEA. Trimming pared 4 bases from V and 0 bases from J, leaving 6 bases between. The CDR3 is 13 residues long. CDR3 sequence reads: CSVVPSTNEKLFF. The CDR3 DNA reads TGCAGCGTTGTGCCCTCAACTAATGAAAAACTGTTTTTT.

The chain has TRBV7-3 and TRBJ2-3, with TRBD2 matching 9 bases. Per germline, CDR1 SGHTA and CDR2 FQGTGA. The V segment lost 5 bases and the J segment 5 bases; nucleotides outside the gene matches: 2. CDR3 length: 13 residues. CDR3 sequence (DNA): TGTGCCAGCAGCCGGACTAGCGAAGATACGCAGTATTTT. Encoded protein: CASSRTSEDTQYF.

The chain carries TRBV9 and TRBJ1-3, with 8 nucleotides matching TRBD1. With V trimmed by 0 bases and J by 2 bases, 10 bases remained unmatched. The CDR3 is made up of 18 amino acids. The germline V gene has CDR1 SGDLS and CDR2 YYNGEE. The CDR3 nucleotides are TGTGCCAGCAGCGTAGCTCAAGGACAGGGCGGAGCTGGAAACACCATATATTTT. As protein: CASSVAQGQGGAGNTIYF.

The chain is built from TRBV5-1 and TRBJ2-7; D gene ambiguous. The CDR3 is made up of 14 amino acids. Germline V lookup: CDR1 SGHRS, CDR2 YFSETQ. V lost 1 base and J lost 2, with 10 bases in between. This CDR3 reads CASSLFLGTYEQYF. The DNA of the CDR3 is TGCGCCAGCAGCTTGTTCTTAGGTACCTACGAGCAGTACTTC.

The genes are TRBV19 and TRBJ2-1; 14 bases align to TRBD2. From germline, CDR1 is LNHDA and CDR2 SQIVND (reference sequence). The CDR3 covers 15 residues. V lost 8 bases and J lost 0; bases outside the gene matches: 0. CDR3 nucleotide sequence: TGTGCCAGTGGGACTAGCGGGAGCTCCTACAATGAGCAGTTCTTC. Translating gives CASGTSGSSYNEQFF.

CDR3 nucleotides: TGTGCCAGCAGCTTAGGGGTGGAGACCCAGTACTTC. As protein: CASSLGVETQYF. This chain links TRBV11-2 with TRBJ2-5; no definite D call. The length of the CDR3 is 12 residues. V shed 1 base and J shed 5 bases, with 5 bases lying between them. CDR1 is SGHAT and CDR2 is FQNNGV in the germline V gene. The full variable domain, with the rest looked up from reference TRBV11-2 and TRBJ2-5, is EAGVAQSPRYKIIEKRQSVAFWCNPISGHATLYWYQQILGQGPKLLIQFQNNGVVDDSQLPKDRFSAERLKGVDSTLKIQPAKLEDSAVYLCASSLGVETQYFGPGTRLLVL.

V gene TRBV9 combines with J gene TRBJ2-2, with unresolved D. The germline V gene has CDR1 SGDLS and CDR2 YYNGEE. V gave up 5 bases and J gave up 4 bases, with 12 bases separating them. CDR3 length equals 14 residues. For the CDR3, the DNA is TGTGCCAGCAGACCCCTCGTAGGCACCGGGGAGCTGTTTTTT. This gives the protein CASRPLVGTGELFF.

The chain carries TRBV5-4 and TRBJ1-4, with D possibly TRBD1 on 6 matching bases. CDR1 and CDR2 from the germline V gene are SGHNT and YYREEE (reference sequence). The CDR3 runs 16 residues. Trimming pared 0 bases from V and 5 bases from J, leaving 14 bases between. CDR3: CASSLAGGQGNEKLFF. The CDR3 DNA reads TGTGCCAGCAGCTTGGCCGGGGGACAAGGGAATGAAAAACTGTTTTTT.

The gene calls are TRBV2 and TRBJ2-1; 7 bases fit TRBD1. The CDR3 has 14 amino acids. Germline trimming cut 7 bases from V and 4 bases from J; bases unmatched to any gene: 7. Per germline, CDR1 SNHLY and CDR2 FYNNEI. CDR3 amino acids: CASNSGTVYNEQFF. The DNA of the CDR3 is TGTGCCAGCAACTCCGGGACAGTATACAATGAGCAGTTCTTC.

The chain has TRBV12-3 or TRBV12-4 and TRBJ1-1, with 7 nucleotides matching TRBD1. The V segment lost 6 bases and the J segment 5 bases; nucleotides outside the gene matches: 6. This CDR3 is built from 13 residues. DNA of the CDR3: TGTGCCAGCAGCCGACAGACAGGGACTGAAGCTTTCTTT. This codes for CASSRQTGTEAFF.

This clone came up many times. The rearrangement joins TRBV5-8 to TRBJ2-2, with D possibly TRBD1 on 5 matching bases. Trimming removed 5 bases at V and 1 base at J, with 12 bases between. Germline-derived CDR1 and CDR2 are SGHTS and YDEGEE. The CDR3 has 15 amino acids. In DNA, the CDR3 is TGTGCCAGCAGTATAGGACACTTGAACACCGGGGAGCTGTTTTTT. Translation: CASSIGHLNTGELFF.

Turning to this clone: The same CDR3 is also encoded by other DNA sequences in this sample. The V and J genes are TRBV30 and TRBJ1-3; D gene ambiguous. The V end lost 0 bases, the J end lost 5 bases, and 8 bases lay between the germline ends. The CDR3 has 13 residues. Per germline, CDR1 GTSNPN and CDR2 SVGIG (reference sequence). The CDR3 spells CAWSVQGRNTIYF. The CDR3 DNA reads TGTGCCTGGAGTGTACAAGGAAGAAACACCATATATTTT. Drawing the rest from reference TRBV30 and TRBJ1-3, the complete variable domain is SQTIHQWPATLVQPVGSPLSLECTVEGTSNPNLYWYRQAAGRGLQLLFYSVGIGQISSEVPQNLSASRPQDRQFILSSKKLLLSDSGFYLCAWSVQGRNTIYFGEGSWLTVV.

The V gene is TRBV6-6, the J gene TRBJ1-5; D ambiguous. This CDR3 region has 14 residues. V lost 2 bases, J lost 7 bases, and 12 bases lay in between. CDR1 and CDR2 from the germline V gene are MNHNY and SVGAGI (reference sequence). CDR3 residues: CASSYIGLQQPQHF. The CDR3 DNA reads as TGTGCCAGCAGTTACATAGGGTTGCAACAGCCCCAGCATTTT.